A single sample is the source of the 20 T cell receptor beta chains below, sequenced in a study of shared clonotypes between healthy human individuals. The table came from immunoSEQ multiplex PCR; TCRdb's copy has only in-frame clones and leaves some out. The repertoire holds 2 million to 2.5 million clones, with 90% to 95% as singletons. The sample was naive CD4+ T cells from PBMCs. The subset here: CD45RA+ positively selected. The receptor source for this set is a man between 18 and 35 years old in good health. Some clones in this sample may be carry-over from other donors' samples.

This chain connects TRBV7-8 to TRBJ2-7; 11 nucleotides align to TRBD2. J lost 3 bases, V lost 5 bases, and 9 bases had no gene match. This CDR3 has 16 residues. Germline CDR1 is SGHVS and CDR2 is FQNEAQ. The CDR3 loop reads CASSPKGLADYYEQYF. The CDR3, as DNA: TGTGCCAGCAGCCCTAAGGGACTAGCGGACTACTACGAGCAGTACTTC.

The chain combines TRBV6-6 with TRBJ2-1; TRBD1 or TRBD2 may be the D gene (5 bases each). This CDR3 contains 16 residues. The V gene lost 0 bases and the J gene lost 9 bases, with 18 bases spanning the gap. CDR1 is MNHNY and CDR2 is SVGAGI in the germline V gene (reference sequence). The CDR3 region has the DNA TGTGCCAGCAGTTACTCGATCTGGGGGTCTTTGACTGAGCAGTTCTTC. This gives the protein CASSYSIWGSLTEQFF.

The sample holds one count of this clone. The V call is TRBV7-9, the J call TRBJ2-1, with 10 bases lining up with TRBD2. The CDR3 runs to 16 residues. Trimming took 5 bases from V and 5 from J; bases not matched to a gene: 9. Germline-derived CDR1 and CDR2 are SEHNR and FQNEAQ (reference sequence). CDR3 region: CASSQPAGGPDNEQFF. CDR3 in DNA: TGTGCCAGCAGCCAACCAGCGGGAGGGCCGGACAATGAGCAGTTCTTC. The whole variable domain, remainder taken from reference TRBV7-9 and TRBJ2-1, is DTGVSQNPRHKITKRGQNVTFRCDPISEHNRLYWYRQTLGQGPEFLTYFQNEAQLEKSRLLSDRFSAERPKGSFSTLEIQRTEQGDSAMYLCASSQPAGGPDNEQFFGPGTRLTVL.

The chain recombines TRBV5-6 with TRBJ2-5; 8 positions agree with TRBD1. Losses at the gene ends were 4 bases for V and 5 bases for J; bases not matched to a gene: 13. The germline V gene encodes CDR1 SGHDT and CDR2 YYEEEE. There are 16 residues in the CDR3. The CDR3 loop reads CASSLIARGRGETQYF. CDR3 bases: TGTGCCAGCAGCCTAATCGCCAGGGGGCGCGGGGAGACCCAGTACTTC.

The chain is built from TRBV7-2 and TRBJ2-3; 7 nucleotides agree with TRBD1. The CDR3 is made up of 15 amino acids. CDR1 is SGHTA, CDR2 FQGNSA, per germline. V was clipped by 3 bases and J by 5 bases; unmatched bases: 8. The CDR3 DNA reads TGTGCCAGCAGCTTCGTTCCACAGGGGATAGATACGCAGTATTTT. Protein sequence: CASSFVPQGIDTQYF.

The V call is TRBV30, the J call TRBJ2-5, with D tentatively TRBD2 (5 bases). CDR3 length: 12 residues. Germline V gene sequence: CDR1 GTSNPN, CDR2 SVGIG (reference sequence). Trimming left V 6 bases short and J 5 bases short, with 13 bases between. The CDR3 nucleotides read TGTGCCTGTAGGAGGTTGCTTGAGACCCAGTACTTC. This translates into CACRRLLETQYF.

The chain is built from TRBV5-4 and TRBJ2-7, with unresolved D. V was pared by 0 bases and J by 0 bases, with 7 bases between. CDR1 and CDR2 (germline): SGHNT, YYREEE (reference sequence). CDR3 size: 14 residues. The CDR3 coding sequence is TGTGCCAGCAGCTTGGATTGGGGCTCCTACGAGCAGTACTTC. Its translation: CASSLDWGSYEQYF.

The rearrangement links TRBV12-5 to TRBJ1-5; maybe TRBD1 (5 bases). The V gene's germline CDR1 is LGHNT and CDR2 FRNRAP. The V end lost 4 bases, the J end lost 0 bases, and 19 bases lay between the germline ends. The CDR3 is 18 amino acids. The CDR3 reads CASGSRDPQMYSNQPQHF. DNA of the CDR3: TGTGCTAGTGGTTCCCGGGACCCACAAATGTATAGCAATCAGCCCCAGCATTTT.

A word on this clone: Within the sample, other DNA sequences also encode this same CDR3. The chain carries TRBV19 and TRBJ2-3; 9 positions agree with TRBD1. Germline CDR1 is LNHDA and CDR2 is SQIVND (reference sequence). The trim removed 4 bases at V and 3 bases at J, leaving 5 bases unmatched. This CDR3 is 15 amino acids long. The CDR3 region is CASSTRQGGTDTQYF. In nucleotides, the CDR3 is TGTGCCAGTAGTACGCGACAGGGGGGGACAGATACGCAGTATTTT. The variable domain in full, with the rest retrieved from reference TRBV19 and TRBJ2-3, is DGGITQSPKYLFRKEGQNVTLSCEQNLNHDAMYWYRQDPGQGLRLIYYSQIVNDFQKGDIAEGYSVSREKKESFPLTVTSAQKNPTAFYLCASSTRQGGTDTQYFGPGTRLTVL.

The sample holds a few counts of this clone. This CDR3 is also generated by other DNA sequences in the sample. The rearrangement uses TRBV30 and TRBJ1-1; the D is unclear. The CDR3 consists of 11 residues. Germline V gives CDR1 GTSNPN, CDR2 SVGIG (reference sequence). Trimming stripped 3 bases from V and 5 bases from J, with 7 bases between. CDR3 residues: CAWSDRTEAFF. The CDR3 region has the DNA TGTGCCTGGAGCGACCGAACTGAAGCTTTCTTT.

This clone came up a few times. This chain links TRBV19 with TRBJ2-7; D possibly uses TRBD1 or TRBD2 (6 bases each). The CDR3 runs 12 residues. V lost 5 bases and J 9 bases, leaving 14 bases between the germline ends. Germline CDR1 reads LNHDA; CDR2 reads SQIVND (reference sequence). CDR3 bases: TGTGCCAGTAGTCCCCGAGGGGGGCCGCAGTACTTC. It specifies CASSPRGGPQYF.

This clone was found once. The chain combines TRBV7-2 with TRBJ1-2; D unclear. Germline loops: CDR1 SGHTA, CDR2 FQGNSA. The CDR3 covers 13 residues. V was shortened by 1 base and J by 6 bases, with 9 bases between the two germline ends. CDR3 residues: CASSLVRSHGYTF. Written as DNA, the CDR3 is TGTGCCAGCAGCTTAGTCCGAAGCCATGGCTACACCTTC.

The chain carries TRBV5-1 and TRBJ2-5; D is undetermined. V lost 0 bases and J 4 bases, leaving 22 bases between the germline ends. CDR1 is SGHRS and CDR2 is YFSETQ in the germline V gene. The CDR3 is made up of 18 amino acids. In nucleotides, the CDR3 is TGCGCCAGCAGCTTGGTCCTATCTGGACGGCCGTCGGGAGAGACCCAGTACTTC. It codes for CASSLVLSGRPSGETQYF.

The V call is TRBV7-2, the J call TRBJ2-7; 7 bases line up with TRBD1. Germline-derived CDR1 and CDR2 are SGHTA and FQGNSA. The CDR3 runs to 14 residues. V shed 1 base, J shed 6 bases, and the junction held 6 bases outside the gene matches. CDR3 sequence reads: CASSLGAGGGEQYF. CDR3 coding DNA: TGTGCCAGCAGCTTAGGGGCAGGGGGTGGCGAGCAGTACTTC.

V usage is TRBV7-9 and J usage is TRBJ2-7, with 13 bases identical to TRBD2. V was clipped by 1 base and J by 5 bases; unmatched bases: 8. The CDR3 runs 17 residues. The germline V gene encodes CDR1 SEHNR and CDR2 FQNEAQ (reference sequence). CDR3 coding DNA: TGTGCCAGCAGCTTAGAGCGCGGACTAGCGGGAGCGAACGAGCAGTACTTC. Translating gives CASSLERGLAGANEQYF.

This sequence joins TRBV14 and TRBJ2-1; 10 bases fit TRBD2. Germline lookup yields CDR1 SGHDN and CDR2 FVKESK. CDR3 length: 16 amino acids. After removal of 2 bases from V and 5 bases from J, the junction contained 6 bases not matched to a gene. CDR3 bases: TGTGCCAGCAGCCAACTAGCGGGAGAAGGTGACAATGAGCAGTTCTTC. Its translation: CASSQLAGEGDNEQFF.

The genes are TRBV7-9 and TRBJ2-1, with a weak D call TRBD2 (6 bases). V was pared by 8 bases and J by 3 bases, with 11 bases between. CDR3 size: 13 residues. CDR1 and CDR2 (germline): SEHNR, FQNEAQ (reference sequence). The CDR3 here is CASRLAYYNEQFF. For the CDR3, the DNA is TGTGCCAGCCGCCTAGCGTACTACAATGAGCAGTTCTTC.

The rearrangement links TRBV10-3 to TRBJ2-5; the D gene is possibly TRBD2 (6 bases). Germline CDR1 is ENHRY and CDR2 is SYGVKD. V was shortened by 0 bases and J by 1 base, with 9 bases between the two germline ends. This CDR3 comprises 15 residues. The CDR3: CAISESVLAQETQYF. In DNA, the CDR3 is TGTGCCATCAGTGAGTCTGTACTAGCCCAAGAGACCCAGTACTTC.

For the CDR3, the DNA is TGTGCCAGCACTCCGCACGAGGAGGACTATGGCTACACCTTC. Its translation is CASTPHEEDYGYTF. This chain joins TRBV2 and TRBJ1-2; no definite D call. The V end lost 7 bases, the J end lost 3 bases, and 15 bases lay between the germline ends. Germline values: CDR1 SNHLY, CDR2 FYNNEI. CDR3 length: 14 residues.

This chain connects TRBV28 to TRBJ2-5; no clear D gene. The J call may be wrong; the DNA end is better matched by TRBJ2-7. The germline V gene encodes CDR1 MDHEN and CDR2 SYDVKM. This CDR3 has 13 amino acids. The CDR3: CASSTRMPYEQYF. CDR3 nucleotide sequence: TGTGCCAGCAGCACACGGATGCCCTACGAGCAGTACTTC.